The clone carrying this T cell receptor (beta chain) was seen only once. Its antigen remains unknown. CDR1 and CDR2 (germline): MDHEN, SYDVKM. CDR3 size: 16 residues. V shed 5 bases and J 0 bases; nucleotides not matched to a gene: 6. The source of the sample is a study of cytotoxic CD8 clonotypes in ibrutinib-treated CLL. At the level of the study: Partial responses numbered approximately 24 and complete responses 2; after a median about 72 months, about 15 stayed remitted and approximately twelve progressed.

Study observations and caveats: Clonality went higher at ibrutinib response and then dropped back toward baseline at progression.

Using immunoSEQ multiplex PCR, the repertoire was profiled, and TCRdb retains in-frame clones only, with some absent. The repertoire holds some 140,000 clones, with under 95% as singletons. The receptor's source is a human donor with chronic lymphocytic leukemia. The starting material was PBMCs, obtained after 12 months of ibrutinib treatment. The chain is built from TRBV28 and TRBJ2-2; TRBD1 matches 7 bases. CDR3 amino acids: CASSLTGATNTGELFF. The CDR3 DNA reads as TGTGCCAGCAGTCTAACAGGGGCAACGAACACCGGGGAGCTGTTTTTT.